The present T cell receptor beta chain was sequenced within a study of T-cell memory formation after mild COVID-19. Regarding this clonotype: Its antigen is not known.

General study results and limits: A subset of responding clones appeared in pre-infection memory, suggesting cross-reactive memory joined.

Each CDR3 protein is one row after TCRdb ran MiXCR on the 5' RACE reads. The table lists tens of thousands of distinct CDR3 sequences, 14% of them singletons. V lost 7 bases, J lost 0 bases, and 15 bases lay in between. The germline V gene has CDR1 MNHNY and CDR2 SVGAGI (reference sequence). The length of the CDR3 is 15 residues. The source is an adult woman who had mild COVID-19 (a few samples of this study predate the infection). Cell type and time point are not known. The material sequenced was PBMCs or a T cell subset sorted from them (not recorded which). This sequence joins TRBV6-6 and TRBJ1-1; the D gene is possibly TRBD1 (6 bases). Here the CDR3 DNA reads TGTGCCAGCAAGCGGGGGGCCCGGATGAACACTGAAGCTTTCTTT. This sequence encodes CASKRGARMNTEAFF.